These 14 T cell receptor beta chains came from one sample sequenced in a study of metastatic and nonmetastatic thyroid tumors. TCRdb reprocessed the PCR reads using MiXCR. The sample contains about 45,000 clones, less than 4.5% of which appear only once. There were no patients who had received any treatment before thyroid surgery. Material: blood. The receptors originated from a female donor with papillary thyroid cancer or a benign thyroid nodule (not recorded which). Some clones in this sample may be carry-over from other donors' samples.

A word on this clone: A clone one base away is much larger, so this may be a read error. The V gene is TRBV7-9, the J gene TRBJ2-7; D is tentatively TRBD1 or TRBD2 (5 bases each). CDR1 SEHNR and CDR2 FQNEAQ come from the germline V gene (reference sequence). The CDR3 spans 12 residues. CDR3 coding DNA: TGTGCCAGCAGCTCCCGGGGCTACGAGCTGTACTTC. Translating gives CASSSRGYELYF.

This clone was seen ten or more times. This chain uses TRBV5-4 with TRBJ1-1; a weak D match, TRBD1 (6 bases). V gave up 3 bases and J gave up 6 bases, with 15 bases separating them. Germline values: CDR1 SGHNT, CDR2 YYREEE (reference sequence). The CDR3 has 14 residues. The CDR3 DNA reads as TGTGCCAGCAGCTCACAGGGTGCCATCGCTGAAGCTTTCTTT. Protein sequence: CASSSQGAIAEAFF. The entire variable domain, with the rest obtained from reference TRBV5-4 and TRBJ1-1, is as follows: ETGVTQSPTHLIKTRGQQVTLRCSSQSGHNTVSWYQQALGQGPQFIFQYYREEENGRGNFPPRFSGLQFPNYSSELNVNALELDDSALYLCASSSQGAIAEAFFGQGTRLTVV.

This clone appeared many times. The chain has TRBV4-1 and TRBJ1-1; no clear D. The CDR3 is made up of 12 amino acids. Between the trimmed V and J ends, which lost 1 base and 5 bases, there was a span of 5 bases. Germline-derived CDR1 and CDR2 are MGHRA and YSYEKL. The CDR3 loop is CASSQARTEAFF. In DNA form, the CDR3 reads TGCGCCAGCAGCCAAGCGAGGACTGAAGCTTTCTTT.

The chain employs TRBV6-1 and TRBJ2-7, with D tentatively TRBD1 (6 bases). Germline V lookup: CDR1 MNHNS, CDR2 SASEGT. The CDR3 runs to 15 residues. V was clipped by 0 bases and J by 2 bases, with 11 bases between them. The CDR3 here is CASSEAAQGTYEQYF. The DNA for the CDR3 is TGTGCCAGCAGTGAAGCTGCACAGGGAACCTACGAGCAGTACTTC.

This clone was seen many times. This may stem from a read error, because a much larger clone lies one nucleotide away. The sample carries other DNA sequences with the same CDR3. The J gene is TRBJ2-3, the V gene TRBV7-8; possible D gene TRBD1, 5 bases. Germline V gene sequence: CDR1 SGHVS, CDR2 FQNEAQ. The CDR3 covers 13 residues. DNA of the CDR3: TGTGCCAGCAGCTTAGTTCTAGGGGATACGCAGTACTTT. As protein: CASSLVLGDTQYF.

This clone has at least ten counts. The DNA for the CDR3 is TGTGCCAGCAGTGAAGCTGGGGGTGGTAATTCACCCCTCCACTTT. This codes for CASSEAGGGNSPLHF. The genes are TRBV2 and TRBJ1-6; maybe TRBD1 (5 bases). V was cut by 0 bases and J by 6 bases, with 9 bases left in between. The CDR3 extends over 15 amino acids. Germline loops: CDR1 SNHLY, CDR2 FYNNEI. Variable domain in full (rest from reference TRBV2 and TRBJ1-6): EPEVTQTPSHQVTQMGQEVILRCVPISNHLYFYWYRQILGQKVEFLVSFYNNEISEKSEIFDDQFSVERPDGSNFTLKIRSTKLEDSAMYFCASSEAGGGNSPLHFGNGTRLTVT.

J is TRBJ1-5 and V is TRBV6-4; D is perhaps TRBD1 (6 bases). Trimming took off 6 bases at V and 4 bases at J, with 10 bases between the two ends. The CDR3 consists of 13 residues. Germline assignment: CDR1 MRHNA and CDR2 SNTAGT. The CDR3 DNA follows: TGTGCCAGCAGCCGACAGGCAAATCAGCCCCAGCATTTT. This encodes CASSRQANQPQHF.

This clone was counted many times. The chain has TRBV5-1 and TRBJ2-3; tentatively, D is TRBD2 (6 bases). The CDR3 consists of 17 residues. Deletions cut 4 bases from V and 2 bases from J, with 20 bases between. Germline-derived CDR1 and CDR2 are SGHRS and YFSETQ. In nucleotides, the CDR3 is TGCGCCAGCAGCCGTACACGAACTAGCACCCTCACAGATACGCAGTATTTT. It is translated as CASSRTRTSTLTDTQYF.

This clone came up many times. The rearrangement links TRBV2 to TRBJ1-1; D not certain. The V gene's germline CDR1 is SNHLY and CDR2 FYNNEI. The V and J ends lost 6 bases and 0 bases respectively, with 8 bases between them. There are 13 residues in the CDR3. CDR3 loop: CASRRWMNTEAFF. Written as DNA, the CDR3 is TGTGCCAGCAGGCGGTGGATGAACACTGAAGCTTTCTTT.

This clone was observed many times. V gene TRBV29-1 combines with J gene TRBJ1-2, with a tentative D call TRBD1 (6 bases). The CDR3 sequence is 14 residues long. Germline CDR1 is SQVTM and CDR2 is ANQGSEA. The V end was cut by 4 bases, the J end by 5 bases, with 17 bases between. The DNA of the CDR3 is TGCAGCGTTGCCCCGGACAGCTCGAGGTATGGCTACACCTTC. Protein sequence: CSVAPDSSRYGYTF.

This clone was seen at least ten times. The rearrangement uses TRBV29-1 and TRBJ1-4; 10 nucleotides line up with TRBD1. Germline CDR1 is SQVTM and CDR2 is ANQGSEA. Trimming removed 6 bases from V and 4 bases from J; junction bases left unmatched: 5. The CDR3 spans 14 residues. The CDR3 DNA reads as TGCAGCGTGGAGGGGACAGGGGATAATGAAAAACTGTTTTTT. Translated, it gives CSVEGTGDNEKLFF.

In regard to this clone: A much larger clone lies one base from this, so it may be a read error. The chain combines TRBV4-1 with TRBJ2-1; 13 nucleotides align to TRBD2. The CDR3 is made up of 19 amino acids. Germline assignment: CDR1 MGHRA and CDR2 YSYEKL. Trimming cost V 1 base and J 5 bases; bases outside gene matches: 11. CDR3 protein: CASSQAVLAGGPANNEQFF. DNA of the CDR3: TGCGCCAGCAGCCAAGCGGTACTAGCGGGAGGGCCGGCTAACAATGAGCAGTTCTTC.

Ten or more counts support this clone. V is TRBV20-1 and J is TRBJ2-1; 8 bases are shared with TRBD2. Losses at the gene ends were 1 base for V and 7 bases for J; bases not matched to a gene: 9. Per germline, CDR1 DFQATT and CDR2 SNEGSKA (reference sequence). The CDR3 is 15 residues long. CDR3 nucleotide sequence: TGCAGTGCTAGAGGTTGGCGGGAGGTCTTGAATGAGCAGTTCTTC. Translated: CSARGWREVLNEQFF.

This clone appeared many times. CDR3 amino acids: CSANSGQGYRVGEQYF. The CDR3 DNA sequence: TGCAGTGCTAACTCGGGACAGGGTTATCGGGTTGGTGAGCAGTACTTC. The rearrangement joins TRBV20-1 to TRBJ2-7, with TRBD1 identical over 9 bases. CDR3 length: 16 residues. V lost 4 bases and J lost 7; bases outside the gene matches: 17. Germline V gene sequence: CDR1 DFQATT, CDR2 SNEGSKA (reference sequence).